This TCR beta chain was recovered during a study of tumor-infiltrating lymphocytes in primary liver carcinoma. Overall study: Resection treated the patients' primary liver carcinoma.

Trimming left V 7 bases short and J 1 base short, with 14 bases between. Germline V CDR1 and CDR2: MDHEN, SYDVKM. The CDR3 extends over 14 amino acids. TCR beta cDNA came from approximately 490 ng total RNA, primed with a constant-region primer. Three rounds of nested multiplex PCR with slightly modified ARM-PCR produced TCR beta libraries. Each of the first two PCR rounds ran roughly 9 cycles with TRBV1-TRBV30 forward and C-beta reverse primers. A single record per CDR3 protein comes from TCRdb applying MiXCR to the multiplex PCR reads. The table records about 330,000 distinct CDR3 sequences, less than 75% of them present only once. The blood RNA (from unsorted whole blood) was obtained, and germline DNA was also extracted.

The V call is TRBV28, the J call TRBJ2-7, with a weak D call TRBD2 (6 bases). This TCR was sampled from a man aged 35-49 years with primary liver carcinoma and hepatitis B virus infection. The sequenced material came from peripheral blood. CDR3 region: CASKSPSASYEQYF. The DNA for the CDR3 is TGTGCCAGCAAAAGCCCTAGCGCTTCCTACGAGCAGTACTTC.